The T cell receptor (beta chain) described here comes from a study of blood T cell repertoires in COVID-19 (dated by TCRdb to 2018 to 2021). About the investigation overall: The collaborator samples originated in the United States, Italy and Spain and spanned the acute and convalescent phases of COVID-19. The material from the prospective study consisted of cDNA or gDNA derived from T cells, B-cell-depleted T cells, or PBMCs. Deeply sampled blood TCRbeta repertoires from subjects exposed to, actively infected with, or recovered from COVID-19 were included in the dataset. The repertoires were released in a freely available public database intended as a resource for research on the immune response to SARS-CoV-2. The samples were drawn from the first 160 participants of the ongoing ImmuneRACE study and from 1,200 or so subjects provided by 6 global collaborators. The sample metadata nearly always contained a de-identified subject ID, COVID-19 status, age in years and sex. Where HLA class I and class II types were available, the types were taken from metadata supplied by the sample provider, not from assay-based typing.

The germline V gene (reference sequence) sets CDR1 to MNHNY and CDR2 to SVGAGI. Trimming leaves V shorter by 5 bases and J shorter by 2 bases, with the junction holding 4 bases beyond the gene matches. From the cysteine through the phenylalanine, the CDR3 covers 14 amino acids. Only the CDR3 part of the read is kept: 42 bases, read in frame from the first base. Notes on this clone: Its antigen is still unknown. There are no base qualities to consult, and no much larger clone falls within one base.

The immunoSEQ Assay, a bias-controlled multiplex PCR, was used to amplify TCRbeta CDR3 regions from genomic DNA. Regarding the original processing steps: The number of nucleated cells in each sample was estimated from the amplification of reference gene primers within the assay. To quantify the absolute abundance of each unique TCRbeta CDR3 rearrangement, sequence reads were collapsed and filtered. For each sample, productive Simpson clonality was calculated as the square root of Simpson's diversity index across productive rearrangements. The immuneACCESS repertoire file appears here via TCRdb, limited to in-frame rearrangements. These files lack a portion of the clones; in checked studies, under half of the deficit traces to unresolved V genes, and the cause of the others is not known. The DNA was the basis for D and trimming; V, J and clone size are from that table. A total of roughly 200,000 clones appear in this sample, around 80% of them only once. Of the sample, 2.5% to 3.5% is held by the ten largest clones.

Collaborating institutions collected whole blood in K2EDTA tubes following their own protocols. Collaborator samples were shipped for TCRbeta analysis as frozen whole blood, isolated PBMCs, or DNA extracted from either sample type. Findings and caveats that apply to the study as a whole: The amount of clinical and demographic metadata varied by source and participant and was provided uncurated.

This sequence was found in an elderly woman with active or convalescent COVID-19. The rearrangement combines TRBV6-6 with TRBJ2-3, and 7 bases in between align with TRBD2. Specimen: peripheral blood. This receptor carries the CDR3 CASSAGEYTDTQYF. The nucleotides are TGTGCCAGCAGTGCGGGGGAGTACACAGATACGCAGTATTTT.